This TCR beta chain was identified in a study of cytomegalovirus exposure and HLA in healthy donors. Study observations and caveats: Reported performance of the classifier showed diagnosis of cytomegalovirus status with high specificity and sensitivity. A subsequent analysis found that TCR clusters from the first cohort also tended to co-occur in the 120 or so validation repertoires, with 94% of cluster scores above 0. The study designated some 180 TCR beta chains cytomegalovirus-associated.

Comment on this clone: What it recognizes is unknown.

The CDR3 contains 14 residues. The germline gives CDR1 MNHEY, CDR2 SVGAGI. V was pared by 6 bases and J by 6 bases, with 15 bases between. Measured with immunoSEQ multiplex PCR; TCRdb has only the in-frame clones, and not every one. The table has 250,000 to 400,000 clones, around 87% seen once; the top ten hold roughly 1.2%. The V call is TRBV6-5, the J call TRBJ1-5; TRBD1 might be the D (5 bases). Sequencing input: PBMCs. The receptor was derived from a woman in her 30s in good health and CMV-seropositive. Here the CDR3 reads CASSPEGRGQPQHF. CDR3 nucleotides: TGTGCCAGCAGCCCTGAGGGGCGCGGTCAGCCCCAGCATTTT.